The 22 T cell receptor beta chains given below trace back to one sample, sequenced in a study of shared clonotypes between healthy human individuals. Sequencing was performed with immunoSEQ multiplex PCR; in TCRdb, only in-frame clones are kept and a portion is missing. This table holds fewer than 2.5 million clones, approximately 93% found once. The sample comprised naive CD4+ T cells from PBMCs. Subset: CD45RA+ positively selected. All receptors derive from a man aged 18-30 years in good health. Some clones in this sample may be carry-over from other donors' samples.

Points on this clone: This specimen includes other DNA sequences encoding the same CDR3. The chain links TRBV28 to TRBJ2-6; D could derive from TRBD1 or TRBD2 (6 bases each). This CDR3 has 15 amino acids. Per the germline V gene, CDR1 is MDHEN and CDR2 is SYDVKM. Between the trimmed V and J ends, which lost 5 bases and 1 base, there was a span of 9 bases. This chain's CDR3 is CASSGGGSGANVLTF. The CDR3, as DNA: TGTGCCAGCAGTGGAGGGGGGTCTGGGGCCAACGTCCTGACTTTC.

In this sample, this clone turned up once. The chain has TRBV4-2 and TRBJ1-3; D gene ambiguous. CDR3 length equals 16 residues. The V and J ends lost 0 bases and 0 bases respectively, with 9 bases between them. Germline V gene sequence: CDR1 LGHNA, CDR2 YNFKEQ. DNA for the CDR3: TGTGCCAGCAGCCAAGATGGCGGCTACTCTGGAAACACCATATATTTT. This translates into CASSQDGGYSGNTIYF.

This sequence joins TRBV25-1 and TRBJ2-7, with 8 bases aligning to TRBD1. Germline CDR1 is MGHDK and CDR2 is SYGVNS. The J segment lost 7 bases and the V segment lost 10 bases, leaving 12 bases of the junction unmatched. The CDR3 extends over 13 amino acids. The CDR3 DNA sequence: TGTGCCACCCGGACAGGGTCCCTAAGGGAGCAGTACTTC. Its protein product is CATRTGSLREQYF.

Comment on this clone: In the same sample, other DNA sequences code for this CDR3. In DNA form, the CDR3 reads TGCGCCAGCAGCTTGGGTGCAGCGGATACGCAGTATTTT. It encodes CASSLGAADTQYF. The chain joins TRBV5-1 to TRBJ2-3, with D hard to call. The CDR3 length is 13 residues. V lost 0 bases to trimming and J lost 6 bases, with 8 bases between them. Germline CDR1 SGHRS, CDR2 YFSETQ.

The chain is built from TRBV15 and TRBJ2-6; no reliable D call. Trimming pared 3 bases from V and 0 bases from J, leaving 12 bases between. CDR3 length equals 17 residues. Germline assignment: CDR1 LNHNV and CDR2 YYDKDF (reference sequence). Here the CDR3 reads CATSSPGRSSGANVLTF. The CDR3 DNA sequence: TGTGCCACCAGCAGCCCAGGACGGTCCTCTGGGGCCAACGTCCTGACTTTC.

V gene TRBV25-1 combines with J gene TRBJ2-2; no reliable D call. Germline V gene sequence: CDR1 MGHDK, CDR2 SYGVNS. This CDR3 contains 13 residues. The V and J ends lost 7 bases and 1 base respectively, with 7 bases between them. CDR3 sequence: CASISVNTGELFF. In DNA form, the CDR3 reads TGTGCCAGCATATCAGTGAACACCGGGGAGCTGTTTTTT.

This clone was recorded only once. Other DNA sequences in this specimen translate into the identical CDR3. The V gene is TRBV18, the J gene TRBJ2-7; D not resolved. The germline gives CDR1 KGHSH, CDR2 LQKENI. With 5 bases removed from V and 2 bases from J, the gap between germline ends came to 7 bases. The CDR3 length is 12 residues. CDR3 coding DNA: TGTGCCAGCTCAGCAGGACCCTACGAGCAGTACTTC. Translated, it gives CASSAGPYEQYF.

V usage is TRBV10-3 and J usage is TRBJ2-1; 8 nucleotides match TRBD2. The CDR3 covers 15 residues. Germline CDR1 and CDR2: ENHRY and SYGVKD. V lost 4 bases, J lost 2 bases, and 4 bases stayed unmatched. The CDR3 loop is CAISASGGAYNEQFF. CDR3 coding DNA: TGTGCCATCAGTGCGTCGGGAGGGGCCTACAATGAGCAGTTCTTC.

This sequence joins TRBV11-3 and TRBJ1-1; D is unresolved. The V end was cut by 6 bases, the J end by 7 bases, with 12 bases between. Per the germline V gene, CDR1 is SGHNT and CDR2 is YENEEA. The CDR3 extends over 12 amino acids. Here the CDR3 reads CASRRGGSEAFF. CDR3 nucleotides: TGTGCCAGCAGGAGAGGAGGAAGTGAAGCTTTCTTT.

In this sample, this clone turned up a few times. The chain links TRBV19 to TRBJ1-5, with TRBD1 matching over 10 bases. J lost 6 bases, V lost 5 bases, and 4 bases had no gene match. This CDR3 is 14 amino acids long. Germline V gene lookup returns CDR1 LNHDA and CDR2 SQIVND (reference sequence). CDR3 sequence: CASSEGQGFQPQHF. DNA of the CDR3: TGTGCCAGTAGTGAGGGACAGGGGTTTCAGCCCCAGCATTTT.

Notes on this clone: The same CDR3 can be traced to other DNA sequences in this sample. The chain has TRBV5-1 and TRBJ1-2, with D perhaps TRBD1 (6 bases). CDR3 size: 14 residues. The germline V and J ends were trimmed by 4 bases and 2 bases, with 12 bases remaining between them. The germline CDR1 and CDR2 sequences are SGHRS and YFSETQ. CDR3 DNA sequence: TGCGCCAGCAGCAGTGGGGACACCAACTATGGCTACACCTTC. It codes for CASSSGDTNYGYTF.

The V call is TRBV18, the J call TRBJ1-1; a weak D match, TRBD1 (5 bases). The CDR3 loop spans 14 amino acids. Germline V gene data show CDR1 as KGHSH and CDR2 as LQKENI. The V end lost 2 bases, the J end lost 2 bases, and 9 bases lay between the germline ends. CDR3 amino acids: CASSPTGQNTEAFF. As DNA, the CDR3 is TGTGCCAGCTCACCAACGGGGCAAAACACTGAAGCTTTCTTT.

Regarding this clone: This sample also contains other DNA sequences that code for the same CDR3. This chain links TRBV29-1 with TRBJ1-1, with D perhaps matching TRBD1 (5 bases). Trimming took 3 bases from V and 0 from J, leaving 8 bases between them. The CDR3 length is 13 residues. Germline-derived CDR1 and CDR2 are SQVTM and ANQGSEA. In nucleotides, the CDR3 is TGCAGCGTTGAGGGGGTAATGAACACTGAAGCTTTCTTT. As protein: CSVEGVMNTEAFF.

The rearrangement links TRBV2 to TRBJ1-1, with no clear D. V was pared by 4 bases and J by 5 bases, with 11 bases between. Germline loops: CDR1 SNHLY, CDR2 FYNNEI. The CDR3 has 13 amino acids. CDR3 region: CASSAQDGTEAFF. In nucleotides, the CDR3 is TGTGCCAGCAGTGCTCAGGACGGGACTGAAGCTTTCTTT. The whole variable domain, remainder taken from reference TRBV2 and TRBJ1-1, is EPEVTQTPSHQVTQMGQEVILRCVPISNHLYFYWYRQILGQKVEFLVSFYNNEISEKSEIFDDQFSVERPDGSNFTLKIRSTKLEDSAMYFCASSAQDGTEAFFGQGTRLTVV.

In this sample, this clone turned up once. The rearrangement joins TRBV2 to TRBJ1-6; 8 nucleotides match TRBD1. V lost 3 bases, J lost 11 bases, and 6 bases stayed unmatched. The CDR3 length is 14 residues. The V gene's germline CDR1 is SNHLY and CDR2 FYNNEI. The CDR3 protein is CASSDGQGEPPLHF. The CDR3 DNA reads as TGTGCCAGCAGTGATGGACAGGGAGAGCCACCCCTCCACTTT. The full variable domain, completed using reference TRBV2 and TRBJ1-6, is EPEVTQTPSHQVTQMGQEVILRCVPISNHLYFYWYRQILGQKVEFLVSFYNNEISEKSEIFDDQFSVERPDGSNFTLKIRSTKLEDSAMYFCASSDGQGEPPLHFGNGTRLTVT.

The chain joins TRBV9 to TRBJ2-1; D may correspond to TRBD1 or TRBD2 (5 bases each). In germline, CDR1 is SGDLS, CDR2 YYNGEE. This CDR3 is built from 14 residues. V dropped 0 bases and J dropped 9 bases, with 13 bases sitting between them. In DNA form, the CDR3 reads TGTGCCAGCAGCGTAGTTGGGGGTAACGGTGAGCAGTTCTTC. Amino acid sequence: CASSVVGGNGEQFF.

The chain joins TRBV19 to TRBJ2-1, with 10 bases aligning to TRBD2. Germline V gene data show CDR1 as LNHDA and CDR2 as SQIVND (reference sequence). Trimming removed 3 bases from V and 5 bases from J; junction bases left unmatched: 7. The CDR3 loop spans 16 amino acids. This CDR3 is CASSILRTSGHNEQFF. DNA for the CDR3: TGTGCCAGTAGTATTCTCAGGACTAGCGGCCACAATGAGCAGTTCTTC.

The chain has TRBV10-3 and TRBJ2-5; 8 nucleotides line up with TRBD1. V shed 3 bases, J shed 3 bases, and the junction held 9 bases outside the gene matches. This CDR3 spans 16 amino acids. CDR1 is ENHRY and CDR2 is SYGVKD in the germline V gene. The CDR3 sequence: CAISEGDRSGKETQYF. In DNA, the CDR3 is TGTGCCATCAGTGAAGGGGACAGGTCAGGCAAAGAGACCCAGTACTTC.

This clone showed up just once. Here the CDR3 DNA reads TGTGCCAGCAGCCTCCGGGAGGATGGCTACACCTTC. The encoded protein is CASSLREDGYTF. The rearrangement uses TRBV28 and TRBJ1-2; unclear D gene. The CDR3 runs to 12 residues. V dropped 6 bases and J dropped 6 bases, with 11 bases sitting between them. Germline CDR1 reads MDHEN; CDR2 reads SYDVKM.

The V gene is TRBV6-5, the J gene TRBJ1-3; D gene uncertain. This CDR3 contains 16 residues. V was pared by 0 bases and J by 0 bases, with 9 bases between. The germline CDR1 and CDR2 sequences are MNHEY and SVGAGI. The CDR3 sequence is CASSYSRLASGNTIYF. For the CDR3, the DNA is TGTGCCAGCAGTTACTCGAGGTTGGCCTCTGGAAACACCATATATTTT.

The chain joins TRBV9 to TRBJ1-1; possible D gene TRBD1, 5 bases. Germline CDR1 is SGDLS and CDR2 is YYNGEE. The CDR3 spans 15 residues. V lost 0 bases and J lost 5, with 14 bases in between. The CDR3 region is CASSVGSGRDTEAFF. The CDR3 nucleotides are TGTGCCAGCAGCGTAGGGTCAGGGAGAGATACTGAAGCTTTCTTT.

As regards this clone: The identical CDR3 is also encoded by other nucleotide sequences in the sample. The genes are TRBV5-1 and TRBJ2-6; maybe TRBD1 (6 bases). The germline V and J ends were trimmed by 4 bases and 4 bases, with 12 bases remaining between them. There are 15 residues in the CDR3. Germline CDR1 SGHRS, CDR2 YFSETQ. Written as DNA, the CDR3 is TGCGCCAGCAGCCTACAGGGTTCCGGGGCCAACGTCCTGACTTTC. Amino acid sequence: CASSLQGSGANVLTF. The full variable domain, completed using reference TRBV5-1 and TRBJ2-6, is KAGVTQTPRYLIKTRGQQVTLSCSPISGHRSVSWYQQTPGQGLQFLFEYFSETQRNKGNFPGRFSGRQFSNSRSEMNVSTLELGDSALYLCASSLQGSGANVLTFGAGSRLTVL.